This is a list of T cell receptor beta chains from one sample in a study of blood T cell repertoires in COVID-19. Method: immunoSEQ multiplex PCR; TCRdb's copy keeps in-frame clones and lacks some. The sample comprises under 200,000 clones, roughly 85% of which are singletons, and under 7% rests with the top ten. Sequencing input: peripheral blood. Source of these receptors: a woman aged 45-60 years with COVID-19, enrolled during active disease. CDR3s include the opening cysteine and the closing phenylalanine or tryptophan. Only part of the rows carry a size: once, few, many, or a class if the clone is expanded.

TRBV6-1,NA,CASSEAGPLGKTQYF
TRBV6-6,NA,CASTTTGQYEKLFF
TRBV4-3,NA,CASSQGVGLNYNEQFF
TRBV7-2,NA,CASSLNGGGDTQYF
TRBV13,NA,CASSPSGMNTEAFF
TRBV4-3,NA,CASSQDNSDNEKLFF
TRBV19,NA,CASSILDRANGELFF
TRBV5-6,NA,CASSFWGWSGIVDTQYF
TRBV3-1/TRBV3-2,NA,CASSQDSGYTF
TRBV30,NA,CAWIEGSGANVLTF
TRBV18,NA,CASSRGENTEAFF
TRBV6-2/TRBV6-3,NA,CASSRRDGSSYEQYF
TRBV3-1/TRBV3-2,NA,CASSQGRGLGQFF
TRBV28,NA,CASTLGGTDTQYF
TRBV2,NA,CASTRPEGNTGELFF
TRBV6-5,once,CASLRTGSHEQYF
TRBV1,NA,CTSSRRSGQGALDTEAFF